This section outlines one TCR beta chain sequence together with its context. Its matching antigen is unknown. At one end the junction does not follow the germline gene, possibly because of a read error. The data originate from a study of T-cell reconstitution after alpha-beta-depleted transplantation in children. Whole-study results and caveats: It was surviving recipient T cells and thymic progenitors that gave some patients high TCRbeta diversity at day 60.

Library preparation (for TCRbeta) was performed with unique molecular identifiers. TCRdb re-derived calls from the PCR reads in MiXCR, one entry per CDR3 protein. This repertoire shows around 800,000 distinct CDR3 sequences, roughly 15% found once; its top ten account for around 4.5%. Germline loops: CDR1 SGHTA, CDR2 FQGNSA. The CDR3 is 14 residues long. The clonotype originates from a male patient younger than 18 who had a stem cell transplant for acute lymphoblastic leukemia, so the T cells may come from the graft donor. The V and J genes are TRBV7-2 and TRBJ1-2, with D perhaps TRBD1 (5 bases). This specimen was PBMCs, mostly from graft donor cells, taken 360 days after TCRalphabeta/CD19-depleted stem cell transplant. In nucleotides, the CDR3 is TGTGCCAGCAGCTCCGGACCGGGACGCTATGACTACACCTTC. Translating gives CASSSGPGRYDYTF.